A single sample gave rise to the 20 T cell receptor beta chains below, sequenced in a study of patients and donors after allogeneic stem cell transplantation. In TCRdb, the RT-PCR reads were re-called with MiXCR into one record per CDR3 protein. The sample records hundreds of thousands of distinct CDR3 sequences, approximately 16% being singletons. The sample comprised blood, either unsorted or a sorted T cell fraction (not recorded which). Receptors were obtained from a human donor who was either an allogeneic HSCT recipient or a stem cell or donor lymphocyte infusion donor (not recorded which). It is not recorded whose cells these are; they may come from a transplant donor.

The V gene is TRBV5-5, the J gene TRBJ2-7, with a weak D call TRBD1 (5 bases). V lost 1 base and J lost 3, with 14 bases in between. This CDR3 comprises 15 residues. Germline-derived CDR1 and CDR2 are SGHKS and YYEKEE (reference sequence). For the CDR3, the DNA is TGTGCCAGCAGCTTGCTATCGGACACCGTCTACGAGCAGTACTTC. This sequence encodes CASSLLSDTVYEQYF. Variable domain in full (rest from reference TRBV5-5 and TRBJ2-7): DAGVTQSPTHLIKTRGQQVTLRCSPISGHKSVSWYQQVLGQGPQFIFQYYEKEERGRGNFPDRFSARQFPNYSSELNVNALLLGDSALYLCASSLLSDTVYEQYFGPGTRLTVT.

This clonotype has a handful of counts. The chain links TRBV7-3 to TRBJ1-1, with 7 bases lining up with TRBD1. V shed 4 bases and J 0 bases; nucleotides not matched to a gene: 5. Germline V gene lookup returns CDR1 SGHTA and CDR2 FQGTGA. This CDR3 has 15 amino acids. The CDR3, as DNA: TGTGCCAGCAGCTCTCGGACAGGAGTGAACACTGAAGCTTTCTTT. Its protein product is CASSSRTGVNTEAFF.

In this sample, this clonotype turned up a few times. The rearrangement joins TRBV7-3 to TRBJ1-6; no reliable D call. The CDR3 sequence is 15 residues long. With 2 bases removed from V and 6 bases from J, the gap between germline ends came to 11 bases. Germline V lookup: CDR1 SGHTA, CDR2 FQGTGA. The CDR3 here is CASSLSLESNSPLHF. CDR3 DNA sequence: TGTGCCAGCAGCTTATCCCTCGAAAGTAATTCACCCCTCCACTTT.

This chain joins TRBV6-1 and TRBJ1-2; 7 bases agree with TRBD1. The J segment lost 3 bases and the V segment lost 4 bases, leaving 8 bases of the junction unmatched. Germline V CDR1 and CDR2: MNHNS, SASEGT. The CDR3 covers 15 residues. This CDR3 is CASSGPQGSHYGYTF. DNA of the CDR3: TGTGCCAGCAGTGGACCACAGGGGTCTCACTATGGCTACACCTTC.

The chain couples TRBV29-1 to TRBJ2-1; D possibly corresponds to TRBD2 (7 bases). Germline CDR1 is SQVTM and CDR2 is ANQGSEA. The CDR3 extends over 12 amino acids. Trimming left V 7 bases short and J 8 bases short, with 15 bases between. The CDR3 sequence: CSAVRGGDEQFF. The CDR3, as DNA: TGCAGCGCAGTTAGGGGGGGAGATGAGCAGTTCTTC.

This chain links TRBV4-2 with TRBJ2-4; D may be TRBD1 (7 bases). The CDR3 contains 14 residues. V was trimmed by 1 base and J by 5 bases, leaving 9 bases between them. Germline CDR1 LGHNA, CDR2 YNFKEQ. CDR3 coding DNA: TGTGCCAGCAGCCAAGGCGGGACAGAAAACATTCAGTACTTC. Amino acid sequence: CASSQGGTENIQYF.

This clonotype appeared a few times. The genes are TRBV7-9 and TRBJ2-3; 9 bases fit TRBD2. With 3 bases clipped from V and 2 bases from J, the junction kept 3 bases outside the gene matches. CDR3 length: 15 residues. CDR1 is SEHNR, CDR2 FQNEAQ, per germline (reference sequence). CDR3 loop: CASSLLAGTTDTQYF. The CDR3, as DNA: TGTGCCAGCAGCTTGCTAGCGGGGACCACAGATACGCAGTATTTT. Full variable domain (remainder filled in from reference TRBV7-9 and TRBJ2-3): DTGVSQNPRHKITKRGQNVTFRCDPISEHNRLYWYRQTLGQGPEFLTYFQNEAQLEKSRLLSDRFSAERPKGSFSTLEIQRTEQGDSAMYLCASSLLAGTTDTQYFGPGTRLTVL.

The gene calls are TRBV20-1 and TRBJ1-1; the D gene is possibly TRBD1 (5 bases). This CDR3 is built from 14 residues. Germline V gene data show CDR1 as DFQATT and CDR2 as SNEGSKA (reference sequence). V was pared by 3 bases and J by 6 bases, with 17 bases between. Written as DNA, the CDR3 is TGCAGTGCTAGGGGGCATCGGAGTCGGGCTGAAGCTTTCTTT. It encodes CSARGHRSRAEAFF.

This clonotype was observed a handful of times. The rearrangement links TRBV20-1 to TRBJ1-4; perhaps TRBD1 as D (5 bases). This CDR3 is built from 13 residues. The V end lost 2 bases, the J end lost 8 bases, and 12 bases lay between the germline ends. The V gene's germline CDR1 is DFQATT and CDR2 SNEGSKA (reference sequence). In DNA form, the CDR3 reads TGCAGTGCTAGATGGCAGGGTTTGGAAAAACTGTTTTTT. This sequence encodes CSARWQGLEKLFF.

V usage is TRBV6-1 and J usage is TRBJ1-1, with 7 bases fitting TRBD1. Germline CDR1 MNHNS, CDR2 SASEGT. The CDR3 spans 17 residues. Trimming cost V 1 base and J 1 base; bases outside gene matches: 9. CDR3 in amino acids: CASSEVLGRGKNTEAFF. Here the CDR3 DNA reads TGTGCCAGCAGTGAAGTTTTGGGCAGGGGGAAGAACACTGAAGCTTTCTTT.

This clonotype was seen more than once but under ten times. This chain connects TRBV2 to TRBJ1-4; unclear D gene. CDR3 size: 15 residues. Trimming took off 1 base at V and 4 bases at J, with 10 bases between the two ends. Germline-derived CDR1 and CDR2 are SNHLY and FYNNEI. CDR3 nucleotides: TGTGCCAGCAGTGAAGGATGGGCTTATAATGAAAAACTGTTTTTT. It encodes CASSEGWAYNEKLFF.

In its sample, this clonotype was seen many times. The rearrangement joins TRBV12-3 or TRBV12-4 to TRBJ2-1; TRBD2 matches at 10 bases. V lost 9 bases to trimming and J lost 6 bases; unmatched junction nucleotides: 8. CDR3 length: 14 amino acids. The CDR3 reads CARTGLAALNEQFF. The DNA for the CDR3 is TGTGCCAGAACTGGACTAGCGGCCCTCAATGAGCAGTTCTTC.

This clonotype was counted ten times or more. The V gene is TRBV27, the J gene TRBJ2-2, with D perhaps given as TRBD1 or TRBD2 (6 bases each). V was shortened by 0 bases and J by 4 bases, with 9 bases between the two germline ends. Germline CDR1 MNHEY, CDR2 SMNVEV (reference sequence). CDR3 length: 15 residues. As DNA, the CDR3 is TGTGCCAGCAGTTTATCAGGGGGGATCACCGGGGAGCTGTTTTTT. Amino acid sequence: CASSLSGGITGELFF.

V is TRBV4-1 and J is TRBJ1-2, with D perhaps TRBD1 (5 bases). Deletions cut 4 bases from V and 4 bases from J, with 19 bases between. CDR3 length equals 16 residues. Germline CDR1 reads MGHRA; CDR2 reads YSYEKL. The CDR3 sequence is CASSPSGPPWVYGYTF. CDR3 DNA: TGCGCCAGCAGCCCGTCGGGGCCACCATGGGTCTATGGCTACACCTTC.

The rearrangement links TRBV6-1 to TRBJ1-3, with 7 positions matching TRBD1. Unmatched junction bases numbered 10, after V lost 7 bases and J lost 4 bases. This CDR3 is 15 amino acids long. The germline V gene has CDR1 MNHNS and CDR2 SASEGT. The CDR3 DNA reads TGTGCCAGCACATCGACAGGGTTGGGGGGAAACACCATATATTTT. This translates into CASTSTGLGGNTIYF.

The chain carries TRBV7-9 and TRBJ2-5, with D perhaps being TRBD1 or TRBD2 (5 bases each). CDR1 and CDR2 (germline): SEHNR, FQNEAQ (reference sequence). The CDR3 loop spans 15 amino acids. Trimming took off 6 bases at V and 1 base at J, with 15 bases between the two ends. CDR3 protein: CASRLGPGPQETQYF. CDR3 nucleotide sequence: TGTGCCAGCAGGTTGGGCCCGGGACCCCAAGAGACCCAGTACTTC.

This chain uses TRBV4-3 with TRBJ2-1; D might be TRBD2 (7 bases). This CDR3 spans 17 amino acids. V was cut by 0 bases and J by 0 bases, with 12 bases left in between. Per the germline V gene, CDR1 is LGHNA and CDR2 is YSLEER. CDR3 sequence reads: CASSQEGGAYSYNEQFF. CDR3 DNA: TGCGCCAGCAGCCAAGAGGGGGGGGCTTACTCCTACAATGAGCAGTTCTTC.

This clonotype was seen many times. The CDR3 is CATSRGGGAANYGYTF. In DNA, the CDR3 is TGTGCCACCAGCAGAGGTGGGGGGGCTGCAAACTATGGCTACACCTTC. The chain couples TRBV15 to TRBJ1-2; a possible D gene is TRBD1 (6 bases). The V and J ends lost 1 base and 2 bases respectively, with 14 bases between them. The CDR3 sequence is 16 residues long. The V gene's germline CDR1 is LNHNV and CDR2 YYDKDF (reference sequence).

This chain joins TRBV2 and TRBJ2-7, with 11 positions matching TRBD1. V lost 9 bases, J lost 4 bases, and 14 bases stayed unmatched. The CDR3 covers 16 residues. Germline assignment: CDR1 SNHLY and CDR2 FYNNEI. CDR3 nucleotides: TGTGCCAGTAGGTCCCCGGGGGGACAGGGGGTTTACGAGCAGTACTTC. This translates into CASRSPGGQGVYEQYF.

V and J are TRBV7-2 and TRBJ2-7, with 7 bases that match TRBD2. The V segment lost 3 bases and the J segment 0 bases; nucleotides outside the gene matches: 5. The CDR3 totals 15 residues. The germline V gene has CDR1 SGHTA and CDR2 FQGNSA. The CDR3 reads CASSLAGDFSYEQYF. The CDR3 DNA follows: TGTGCCAGCAGCTTGGCGGGAGATTTCTCCTACGAGCAGTACTTC.